This T cell receptor beta chain was sequenced in a study of technical replicates of blood from a few donors. The repertoire was sequenced with immunoSEQ multiplex PCR; TCRdb's copy has only in-frame clones and lacks some. The repertoire holds 65,000 to 85,000 clones, with about 98% as singletons. The sequencing sample was made of T cells isolated from PBMCs. The source of this sequence is a human donor in good health.

CDR3 amino acids: CASSPGGWGGSPGANVLTF. The CDR3 DNA reads as TGCGCCAGCAGCCCCGGGGGGTGGGGCGGGAGTCCTGGGGCCAACGTCCTGACTTTC. The rearrangement links TRBV5-1 to TRBJ2-6, with 7 bases fitting TRBD2. Germline CDR1 is SGHRS and CDR2 is YFSETQ. J gave up 2 bases and V 4 bases, and 15 bases lay outside the gene matches. CDR3 length: 19 amino acids.